A selection of T cell receptor beta chains follows, all from one sample in a study of blood T cell repertoires in COVID-19. The data were produced by immunoSEQ multiplex PCR, yet TCRdb's version contains in-frame clones alone and is incomplete. Of about 300,000 clones listed, 83% were seen once; the top ten hold around a tenth. Sequenced material: peripheral blood. These receptors all come from a woman between 50 and 59 years old who had recovered from COVID-19. Both conserved end residues are part of each CDR3. The D gene is left open where the match is weak. Rows may omit the clone size; those that give it use once, few, many or a size class.

clone_size: .; j_call: TRBJ1-2; d_call: .; v_call: TRBV19; cdr3_nt: TGTGCCAGTAGCATCGGACAGTCCGGTGGCTACACCTTC; cdr3_aa: CASSIGQSGGYTF
clone_size: .; j_call: TRBJ1-1; d_call: .; v_call: TRBV7-2; cdr3_nt: TGTGCCAGCAGCAGAGGCATTGGGGGGGCAGGGTCGGCTGAAGCTTTCTTT; cdr3_aa: CASSRGIGGAGSAEAFF
clone_size: .; j_call: TRBJ2-3; d_call: TRBD2; v_call: TRBV5-1; cdr3_nt: TGCGCCAGCAGCGGGGGGACTAGCGGGAGCGGGGATACGCAGTATTTT; cdr3_aa: CASSGGTSGSGDTQYF
clone_size: .; j_call: TRBJ2-2; d_call: .; v_call: TRBV19; cdr3_nt: TGTGCCAGTACGCGGGGAGTAGTGACCGGGGAGCTGTTTTTT; cdr3_aa: CASTRGVVTGELFF
clone_size: .; j_call: TRBJ1-2; d_call: TRBD1; v_call: TRBV6-4; cdr3_nt: TGTGCCAGCAGTCCAGGGGGCCGGGGGTCCTACACCTTC; cdr3_aa: CASSPGGRGSYTF
clone_size: .; j_call: TRBJ2-1; d_call: .; v_call: TRBV10-3; cdr3_nt: TGTGCCATCAGCGCAACCCCGAGCTCCTACAATGAGCAGTTCTTC; cdr3_aa: CAISATPSSYNEQFF
clone_size: .; j_call: TRBJ2-3; d_call: TRBD1; v_call: TRBV2; cdr3_nt: TGTGCCAGCAGTTGGTCAGGGGGACGGTCAGATACGCAGTATTTT; cdr3_aa: CASSWSGGRSDTQYF
clone_size: .; j_call: TRBJ2-3; d_call: .; v_call: TRBV28; cdr3_nt: TGTGCCAGCAGCCCGGGGAGCACAGATACGCAGTATTTT; cdr3_aa: CASSPGSTDTQYF
clone_size: .; j_call: TRBJ2-1; d_call: .; v_call: TRBV15; cdr3_nt: TGTGCCACTCGGCGCGCGGGACCGTACAATGAGCAGTTCTTC; cdr3_aa: CATRRAGPYNEQFF
clone_size: .; j_call: TRBJ2-7; d_call: TRBD1; v_call: TRBV5-1; cdr3_nt: TGCGCCAGCAGCTTGGGGACAGGGGGCCCCTACGAGCAGTACTTC; cdr3_aa: CASSLGTGGPYEQYF
clone_size: .; j_call: TRBJ1-3; d_call: .; v_call: TRBV9; cdr3_nt: TGTGCCAGCAGCTCCGGACGGGACTTCTCTGGAAACACCATATATTTT; cdr3_aa: CASSSGRDFSGNTIYF
clone_size: few; j_call: TRBJ1-6; d_call: .; v_call: TRBV10-3; cdr3_nt: TGTGCCATCAGTGAGTCGGGAGGGAGGAATTCACCCCTCCACTTT; cdr3_aa: CAISESGGRNSPLHF
clone_size: .; j_call: TRBJ2-5; d_call: TRBD1; v_call: TRBV7-2; cdr3_nt: TGTGCCAGCAGCCCATCGAGGGGGCGCTGGGAGACCCAGTACTTC; cdr3_aa: CASSPSRGRWETQYF
clone_size: .; j_call: TRBJ2-7; d_call: .; v_call: TRBV19; cdr3_nt: TGTGCCACCACAGGGTCCCTGGCCGAGCAGTACTTC; cdr3_aa: CATTGSLAEQYF
clone_size: .; j_call: TRBJ2-4; d_call: TRBD1; v_call: TRBV29-1; cdr3_nt: TGCAGCGTATTTACAGGGGCGGCCAAAAACATTCAGTACTTC; cdr3_aa: CSVFTGAAKNIQYF
clone_size: .; j_call: TRBJ1-5; d_call: .; v_call: TRBV7-2; cdr3_nt: TGTGCCAGCAGCCCAAACGGGGATAGCAATCAGCCCCAGCATTTT; cdr3_aa: CASSPNGDSNQPQHF
clone_size: .; j_call: TRBJ2-7; d_call: TRBD2; v_call: TRBV6-1; cdr3_nt: TGTGCCAGCAGTGAAAGTAGCGGGGGTTCCTACGAGCAGTACTTC; cdr3_aa: CASSESSGGSYEQYF
clone_size: .; j_call: TRBJ1-2; d_call: TRBD1; v_call: TRBV30; cdr3_nt: TGTGCCGGGCGGACAGGGGCGCTGTCAGAAGGCTACACCTTC; cdr3_aa: CAGRTGALSEGYTF
clone_size: .; j_call: TRBJ2-2; d_call: TRBD2; v_call: TRBV9; cdr3_nt: TGTGCCAGCAGCCTATGGACTAGCGGAAAGGGTACCGGGGAGCTGTTTTTT; cdr3_aa: CASSLWTSGKGTGELFF
clone_size: .; j_call: TRBJ2-7; d_call: TRBD1; v_call: TRBV11-2; cdr3_nt: TGTGCCGGCAGCTTCGACAGGGGGGCTTACGAGCAGTACTTC; cdr3_aa: CAGSFDRGAYEQYF
clone_size: .; j_call: TRBJ2-1; d_call: .; v_call: TRBV2; cdr3_nt: TGTGCCAGCAGTTCAGGGCACGGCTCCTACAATGAGCAGTTCTTC; cdr3_aa: CASSSGHGSYNEQFF
clone_size: .; j_call: TRBJ2-2; d_call: TRBD2; v_call: TRBV5-5; cdr3_nt: TGTGCCACAAGATTACTAGCGGGGAACACCGGGGAGCTGTTTTTT; cdr3_aa: CATRLLAGNTGELFF
clone_size: .; j_call: TRBJ2-3; d_call: TRBD2; v_call: TRBV6-1; cdr3_nt: TGTGCCAGCAGTGAATCTGCAGGACTAGCGGGAGTAGATACGCAGTATTTT; cdr3_aa: CASSESAGLAGVDTQYF
clone_size: .; j_call: TRBJ2-1; d_call: .; v_call: TRBV9; cdr3_nt: TGTGCCAGCAAGACCACAGCGGATTCCTACAATGAGCAGTTCTTC; cdr3_aa: CASKTTADSYNEQFF
clone_size: .; j_call: TRBJ2-5; d_call: .; v_call: TRBV5-1; cdr3_nt: TGCGCCAGCAGCTTTGGCCCGGAGACCCAGTACTTC; cdr3_aa: CASSFGPETQYF
clone_size: .; j_call: TRBJ2-3; d_call: .; v_call: TRBV6-2/TRBV6-3; cdr3_nt: TGTGCCAGCAGTTCTCCGTTTGGGCGGGGAACAGATACGCAGTATTTT; cdr3_aa: CASSSPFGRGTDTQYF
clone_size: .; j_call: TRBJ1-2; d_call: TRBD1; v_call: TRBV28; cdr3_nt: TGTGCCAGCAGCCCCGTAGGGACAGGGACCCGAGCTAACTATGGCTACACCTTC; cdr3_aa: CASSPVGTGTRANYGYTF
clone_size: .; j_call: TRBJ2-1; d_call: .; v_call: TRBV28; cdr3_nt: TGTGCCAGCAGAGTCGGAGACGTAGGCTACAATGAGCAGTTCTTC; cdr3_aa: CASRVGDVGYNEQFF
clone_size: .; j_call: TRBJ2-7; d_call: TRBD1; v_call: TRBV27; cdr3_nt: TGTGCCAGCAGTTTAGGGGGACAGGGAGCTAACGAGCAGTACTTC; cdr3_aa: CASSLGGQGANEQYF
clone_size: .; j_call: TRBJ1-6; d_call: .; v_call: TRBV2; cdr3_nt: TGTGCCAGCAGTGGGCAGGTCGTGGATTCACCCCTCCACTTT; cdr3_aa: CASSGQVVDSPLHF
clone_size: .; j_call: TRBJ1-1; d_call: .; v_call: TRBV29-1; cdr3_nt: TGCAGCGTTGGACTAGCGGGGACTGAAGCTTTCTTT; cdr3_aa: CSVGLAGTEAFF
clone_size: few; j_call: TRBJ2-5; d_call: TRBD1; v_call: TRBV30; cdr3_nt: TGTGCCTGGAGTATTACAGGGGGGCAGACCCAGTACTTC; cdr3_aa: CAWSITGGQTQYF
clone_size: few; j_call: TRBJ2-7; d_call: TRBD2; v_call: TRBV7-2; cdr3_nt: TGTGCCAGCAGCTTAGCGGATCCGGGAGGAGGAATCTACGAGCAGTACTTC; cdr3_aa: CASSLADPGGGIYEQYF
clone_size: .; j_call: TRBJ2-1; d_call: TRBD2; v_call: TRBV6-5; cdr3_nt: TGTGCCAGCACTCCTGAGCGGGGGTCCTACAATGAGCAGTTCTTC; cdr3_aa: CASTPERGSYNEQFF
clone_size: .; j_call: TRBJ2-7; d_call: TRBD2; v_call: TRBV28; cdr3_nt: TGTGCCAGCATCGGTCCCGGGACTAGCGGGAGCGAGCAGTACTTC; cdr3_aa: CASIGPGTSGSEQYF
clone_size: .; j_call: TRBJ2-1; d_call: .; v_call: TRBV5-1; cdr3_nt: TGCGCCAGCAGCTTGGGGGGGCTGCTGGACAATGAGCAGTTCTTC; cdr3_aa: CASSLGGLLDNEQFF
clone_size: .; j_call: TRBJ1-5; d_call: .; v_call: TRBV12-3/TRBV12-4; cdr3_nt: TGTGCCAGCAGTTTCGAGGGACCCCAGCATTTT; cdr3_aa: CASSFEGPQHF
clone_size: .; j_call: TRBJ1-2; d_call: .; v_call: TRBV28; cdr3_nt: TGTGCCACCGTGGGGGGGGGAGCTTTTGACCGCTATGGCTACACCTTC; cdr3_aa: CATVGGGAFDRYGYTF
clone_size: .; j_call: TRBJ2-2; d_call: TRBD1; v_call: TRBV5-1; cdr3_nt: TGCGCCAGCAGCTCGGGACAGGGGGGGAACACCGGGGAGCTGTTTTTT; cdr3_aa: CASSSGQGGNTGELFF
clone_size: .; j_call: TRBJ2-1; d_call: TRBD1; v_call: TRBV19; cdr3_nt: TGTGCCAGTAGGGAAGGGACAGGGTTTCGAAATGAGCAGTTCTTC; cdr3_aa: CASREGTGFRNEQFF
clone_size: .; j_call: TRBJ1-1; d_call: .; v_call: TRBV11-2; cdr3_nt: TGTGCCAGCAGCTCTGGGCAGGGGACACACACTGAAGCTTTCTTT; cdr3_aa: CASSSGQGTHTEAFF
clone_size: few; j_call: TRBJ1-2; d_call: .; v_call: TRBV15; cdr3_nt: TGTGCCACCAGCACCGGTATAGACAGGTTTAACTATGGCTACACCTTC; cdr3_aa: CATSTGIDRFNYGYTF
clone_size: .; j_call: TRBJ1-1; d_call: .; v_call: TRBV7-2; cdr3_nt: TGTGCCAGCAGCCTGGCGAGAGGGCAAGTGACTGAAGCTTTCTTT; cdr3_aa: CASSLARGQVTEAFF
clone_size: .; j_call: TRBJ2-2; d_call: TRBD1; v_call: TRBV5-4; cdr3_nt: TGTGCCAGCAGCTTGGGCCGCGGGACAGGATCCACCGGGGAGCTGTTTTTT; cdr3_aa: CASSLGRGTGSTGELFF
clone_size: .; j_call: TRBJ1-1; d_call: TRBD1; v_call: TRBV5-1; cdr3_nt: TGCGCCAGCAGCTTGGGGACAGGGGCCTATACTGAAGCTTTCTTT; cdr3_aa: CASSLGTGAYTEAFF
clone_size: .; j_call: TRBJ2-1; d_call: TRBD2; v_call: TRBV6-4; cdr3_nt: TGTGCCAGCACGGGGACTAGCGGGGGTGAGCAGTTCTTC; cdr3_aa: CASTGTSGGEQFF
clone_size: few; j_call: TRBJ1-2; d_call: .; v_call: TRBV6-5; cdr3_nt: TGTGCCAGCAGTCGAGACTTGACAGTCTATGGCTACACCTTC; cdr3_aa: CASSRDLTVYGYTF
clone_size: once; j_call: TRBJ1-2; d_call: .; v_call: TRBV28; cdr3_nt: TGTGCCAGCACTCCAATGGGGGGGGCAAAGGGCTATGGCTACACCTTC; cdr3_aa: CASTPMGGAKGYGYTF
clone_size: once; j_call: TRBJ1-2; d_call: .; v_call: TRBV9; cdr3_nt: TGTGCCAGCAGCCGCGAATATGGCTACACCTTC; cdr3_aa: CASSREYGYTF
clone_size: .; j_call: TRBJ1-1; d_call: TRBD1; v_call: TRBV18; cdr3_nt: TGTGCCAGCTCCCTGGGACAGGGGAACACTGAAGCTTTCTTT; cdr3_aa: CASSLGQGNTEAFF
clone_size: .; j_call: TRBJ1-6; d_call: TRBD1; v_call: TRBV6-5; cdr3_nt: TGTGCCAGCAGTAAGGACAGGGGTTATTCACCCCTCCACTTT; cdr3_aa: CASSKDRGYSPLHF
clone_size: once; j_call: TRBJ1-4; d_call: TRBD1; v_call: TRBV28; cdr3_nt: TGTGCCAGCAGTTGGCCCGGGACAGGTCCCGAAAAACTGTTTTTT; cdr3_aa: CASSWPGTGPEKLFF
clone_size: .; j_call: TRBJ1-5; d_call: TRBD1; v_call: TRBV6-5; cdr3_nt: TGTGCCAGCAGCCTGGACAGGGATGAACGGCAGCCCCAGCATTTT; cdr3_aa: CASSLDRDERQPQHF
clone_size: .; j_call: TRBJ1-2; d_call: .; v_call: TRBV6-4; cdr3_nt: TGTGCCAGCAGTCCTACGGGGGGCCGGGACTATGGCTACACCTTC; cdr3_aa: CASSPTGGRDYGYTF
clone_size: .; j_call: TRBJ2-7; d_call: TRBD1; v_call: TRBV6-4; cdr3_nt: TGTGCCAGCAGTGGGCCGGGACAGGGGGCAGGGGAGCAGTACTTC; cdr3_aa: CASSGPGQGAGEQYF
clone_size: .; j_call: TRBJ2-3; d_call: .; v_call: TRBV19; cdr3_nt: TGTGCCAGTAGTGAGGGCACAGATACGCAGTATTTT; cdr3_aa: CASSEGTDTQYF
clone_size: few; j_call: TRBJ1-2; d_call: .; v_call: TRBV19; cdr3_nt: TGTGCCAGTACAGGGACTAACTATGGCTACACCTTC; cdr3_aa: CASTGTNYGYTF